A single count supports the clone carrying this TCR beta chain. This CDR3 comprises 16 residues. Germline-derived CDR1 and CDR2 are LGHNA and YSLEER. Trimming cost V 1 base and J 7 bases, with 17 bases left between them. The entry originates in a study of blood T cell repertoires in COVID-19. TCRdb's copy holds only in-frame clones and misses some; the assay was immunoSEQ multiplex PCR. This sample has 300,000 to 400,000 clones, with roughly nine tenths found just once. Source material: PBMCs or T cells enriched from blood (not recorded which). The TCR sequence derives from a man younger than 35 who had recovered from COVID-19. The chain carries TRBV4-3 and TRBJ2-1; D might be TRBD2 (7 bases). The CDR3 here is CASSQVTGGRGNEQFF. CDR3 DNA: TGCGCCAGCAGCCAAGTTACGGGGGGCAGAGGAAATGAGCAGTTCTTC.